The 3 T cell receptor beta chains reported below all come from one sample, sequenced in a study of CD8+CD57+ T cells in acquired aplastic anemia. Flow cytometry had shown expanded CD8+CD57+ cells in the patients chosen for sequencing. Genomic DNA was employed as the template in profiling TCR beta VDJ and CDR3. TCRdb passed the reads through MiXCR, listing each CDR3 protein once. The sample includes 260,000 or so distinct CDR3 sequences, 82% of them seen just once. Sequencing was performed on sorted CD4+, CD8+, or CD8+CD57+ T cells (not recorded which) from PBMCs. The receptors were gathered from a human donor with aplastic anemia.

A note on this clonotype: The junction departs from germline at one end; a sequencing error may be responsible. The chain couples TRBV7-9 to TRBJ2-5; a weak D match, TRBD1 (6 bases). CDR1 and CDR2 from the germline V gene are SEHNR and FQNEAQ (reference sequence). The CDR3 has 14 residues. The CDR3 loop is CASSLAHGTKNPHF. Written as DNA, the CDR3 is TGTGCCAGCAGCTTAGCCCACGGGACAAAAAACCCCCACTTC. The entire variable domain, with the rest obtained from reference TRBV7-9 and TRBJ2-5, is as follows: DTGVSQNPRHKITKRGQNVTFRCDPISEHNRLYWYRQTLGQGPEFLTYFQNEAQLEKSRLLSDRFSAERPKGSFSTLEIQRTEQGDSAMYLCASSLAHGTKNPHFGPGTRLLVL.

This chain joins TRBV7-9 and TRBJ2-3; perhaps TRBD1 as D (6 bases). Germline loops: CDR1 SEHNR, CDR2 FQNEAQ (reference sequence). The ends were cut back, 4 bases at V and 5 bases at J, with 25 bases in the middle. The CDR3 has 18 residues. The CDR3 is CASSSSRNRVNDKDTQYF. The CDR3 DNA reads TGTGCCAGCAGCTCATCCAGAAACAGGGTGAACGACAAAGATACGCAGTATTTT.

On this clonotype itself: A junction end diverges from the germline sequence, so it may reflect a read error. The chain is built from TRBV7-9 and TRBJ2-6; TRBD2 might be the D (6 bases). The germline CDR1 and CDR2 sequences are SEHNR and FQNEAQ (reference sequence). CDR3 length: 16 residues. The CDR3 sequence: CASSLARSYGLKLLTF. CDR3 in DNA: TGTGCCAGCAGCCTAGCGCGGAGCTACGGGCTCAAACTCCTGACTTTC.